The sequence of this TCR beta chain was determined in a study of T cell responses to AZD1222 COVID-19 vaccine. The CDR3 runs 17 residues. Per germline, CDR1 SGDLS and CDR2 YYNGEE. V shed 0 bases and J shed 0 bases, with 10 bases lying between them. Produced via immunoSEQ multiplex PCR; TCRdb's table is partial and in-frame only. This sample carries tens of thousands of clones, 86% of them seen once, and the ten largest clones take around 5.9%. The sample was peripheral blood, taken 28 days after the second AZD1222 dose. The rearrangement uses TRBV9 and TRBJ2-6; D is uncertain. The source of this sequence is an adult who received the AZD1222 COVID-19 vaccine. The CDR3 spells CASSVGVGDSGANVLTF. The DNA of the CDR3 is TGTGCCAGCAGCGTAGGTGTTGGAGACTCTGGGGCCAACGTCCTGACTTTC. Full variable domain (rest looked up from reference TRBV9 and TRBJ2-6): DSGVTQTPKHLITATGQRVTLRCSPRSGDLSVYWYQQSLDQGLQFLIQYYNGEERAKGNILERFSAQQFPDLHSELNLSSLELGDSALYFCASSVGVGDSGANVLTFGAGSRLTVL.